This is a list of T cell receptor beta chains from one sample in a study of cytomegalovirus exposure and HLA in healthy donors. Here immunoSEQ multiplex PCR was the method, and the copy in TCRdb shows in-frame clones only, minus some. The repertoire holds 120,000 to 150,000 clones, with 65% to 85% as singletons. Sequenced input: PBMCs. These receptors were collected from a male donor in good health and CMV-seronegative. Each CDR3 is given with its conserved first and last residue. The D gene is left open where the match is weak. A row's size may be missing; if present it is once, few, many or a size class.

d_call j_call clone_size v_call cdr3_nt cdr3_aa
TRBD1 TRBJ1-5 - TRBV2 TGTGCCAGCAGTGGGGACAGGGGTTTGAATCAGCCCCAGCATTTT CASSGDRGLNQPQHF
TRBD1 TRBJ1-1 few TRBV5-6 TGTGCCAGCAGCTTGGGGGGTATCGGACAGGGAGGTGGAGCTTTCTTT CASSLGGIGQGGGAFF
TRBD2 TRBJ2-5 - TRBV2 TGTGCCAGCACCTTAGCGGGCACATCAATCTCGGAGACCCAGTACTTC CASTLAGTSISETQYF
TRBD1 TRBJ2-7 - TRBV30 TGTGCCTGGTCGGGACAGGGGTACGAGCAGTACTTC CAWSGQGYEQYF
- TRBJ2-7 - TRBV27 TGTGCCAGCAGTTCTGGAGCGGGTGACTACGAGCAGTACTTC CASSSGAGDYEQYF
TRBD1 TRBJ2-5 once TRBV27 TGTGCCAGCAGCAACGAGGGGGCCCTCCAGTACTTC CASSNEGALQYF
TRBD1 TRBJ2-2 - TRBV9 TGTGCCAGCAGCGTTAGGGACAGGGAGGTCACCGGGGAGCTGTTTTTT CASSVRDREVTGELFF
- TRBJ1-6 - TRBV2 TGTGCCAGCAGCGCCCTGCGGGGGGCCGACTATAATTCACCCCTCCACTTT CASSALRGADYNSPLHF
- TRBJ2-2 - TRBV12-2 TGTGCAAGTCGCCGAAAACATTACAGGGGCAAAGACACCGGGGAGCTGTTTTTT CASRRKHYRGKDTGELFF
- TRBJ2-7 once TRBV4-1 TGCGCCAGCAGCCAAGAGGGGGACGGGCCAGGGCCGGAGGGGGCCTCCTACGAGCAGTACTTC CASSQEGDGPGPEGASYEQYF
- TRBJ2-1 - TRBV27 TGTGCCAGCAGTATGCAGTCCTACAATGAGCAGTTCTTC CASSMQSYNEQFF
- TRBJ1-5 few TRBV13 TGTGCCAGCAGCTTTGGCGGGCTGGGTCAGCCCCAGCATTTT CASSFGGLGQPQHF
- TRBJ2-5 - TRBV7-9 TGTGCCAGCAGCTCGGCGGGACACCAAGAGACCCAGTACTTC CASSSAGHQETQYF
TRBD2 TRBJ2-3 once TRBV27 TGTGCCAGCAGTTTCGGACTCGCGGGGGGAGTTACGCAGTATTTT CASSFGLAGGVTQYF
- TRBJ2-1 - TRBV6-6 TGTGCCAGCAGTGCGACAGCCAGCTCCTACAATGAGCAGTTCTTC CASSATASSYNEQFF
TRBD1 TRBJ2-1 - TRBV10-1 TGCGCCAGTGGACAGGGATTGGAGCAGTTCTTC CASGQGLEQFF
TRBD1 TRBJ1-1 - TRBV6-5 TGTGCCAGCAGTGTAACAGGGGGACTGAACACTGAAGCTTTCTTT CASSVTGGLNTEAFF
- TRBJ1-5 - TRBV5-8 TGTGCCAGCAGCTTGTATAGCAATCAGCCCCAGCATTTT CASSLYSNQPQHF
TRBD2 TRBJ2-1 - TRBV5-1 TGCGCCAGCAGCTTATATAAGCGGGAGGCCAAGGATGAGCAGTTCTTC CASSLYKREAKDEQFF
- TRBJ1-4 - TRBV15 TGTGCCACCAGCAGAGCCTTGGGCTCGACTAATGAAAAACTGTTTTTT CATSRALGSTNEKLFF
- TRBJ1-5 - TRBV4-1 TGCGCCAGCAGCCAAGATGGAGGGTCGGGACAGCCCCAGCATTTT CASSQDGGSGQPQHF
TRBD2 TRBJ2-7 - TRBV12-5 TGTGCTAGTGGGCCAGCGGGAGTAGCGTACGAGCAGTACTTC CASGPAGVAYEQYF
- TRBJ2-1 - TRBV9 TGTGCCAGCAGCGTAGGCCGAGGATTGAATGAGCAGTTCTTC CASSVGRGLNEQFF
- TRBJ2-3 - TRBV12-5 TGTGCTAGTGGTTTGGTAGGGGGAAATAGCACAGATACGCAGTATTTT CASGLVGGNSTDTQYF
- TRBJ2-1 - TRBV19 TGTGCCAGTAGTCCGGTAGGGGGTTACCCGCCCTACAATGAGCAGTTCTTC CASSPVGGYPPYNEQFF
TRBD2 TRBJ2-1 - TRBV28 TGTGCCAGCAGTACATCTAGCGGCTCCTACAATGAGCAGTTCTTC CASSTSSGSYNEQFF
- TRBJ2-7 - TRBV2 TGTGCCAGCAGAGACAGGGGAGGGTACGAGCAGTACTTC CASRDRGGYEQYF
- TRBJ2-7 - TRBV7-9 TGTGCCAGCAGCACATCCGCCTACGAGCAGTACTTC CASSTSAYEQYF
- TRBJ1-1 - TRBV7-9 TGTGCCAGCACCACACAGGTAAACACTGAAGCTTTCTTT CASTTQVNTEAFF
TRBD2 TRBJ2-7 - TRBV28 TGTGCCAGCAGCCTACTTAGCGGGAGGTCCTACGAGCAGTACTTC CASSLLSGRSYEQYF
TRBD1 TRBJ1-4 once TRBV5-3 TGTGCCAGAAGCTTGCGTCAGGGGGCTTATGAAAAACTGTTTTTT CARSLRQGAYEKLFF
- TRBJ2-2 - TRBV9 TGTGCCAGCAGCGGTGAAAGAGGTCCCGGGGAGCTGTTTTTT CASSGERGPGELFF
TRBD2 TRBJ2-7 - TRBV6-4 TGTGCCAGCAGTCCCGGACCGGGAGGCCACTACGAGCAGTACTTC CASSPGPGGHYEQYF
- TRBJ1-5 once TRBV7-8 TGTGCCAGCAGCTTAGCGGCAGATTATAGCAATCAGCCCCAGCATTTT CASSLAADYSNQPQHF
- TRBJ2-2 - TRBV7-6 TGTGCCAGCAGCTTAGACGTGGCCAGAGGGGGGGACACCGGGGAGCTGTTTTTT CASSLDVARGGDTGELFF
- TRBJ2-7 - TRBV11-3 TGTGCCAGCAGCTTGGGTAGCGGCTACGAGCAGTACTTC CASSLGSGYEQYF
TRBD2 TRBJ2-1 few TRBV29-1 TGCAGCGTTGAAGAGGGACTAGCGGGACCCAATGAGCAGTTCTTC CSVEEGLAGPNEQFF
- TRBJ2-4 - TRBV28 TGTGCCAGCAGTTTGCGGGCGGCCGGGCTGTACTTC CASSLRAAGLYF
- TRBJ1-1 - TRBV18 TGTGCCAGCTCGGCATCAGGGTACACTGAAGCTTTCTTT CASSASGYTEAFF
- TRBJ2-5 - TRBV5-7 TGTGCCAGCAGCTTCTCTAGGCCCGGTGGAGAGCAGTACTTC CASSFSRPGGEQYF
- TRBJ1-5 - TRBV21-1 TGTGCCAGCAGCATAAGTGGAGAGGGACTCCTGAATCAGCCCCAGCATTTT CASSISGEGLLNQPQHF
TRBD2 TRBJ2-1 - TRBV27 TGTGCCAGCAGTTTTGTTAGCGGGATCAATGAGCAGTTCTTC CASSFVSGINEQFF
- TRBJ1-1 few TRBV10-3 TGTGCCATCATGTCCATGAACACTGAAGCTTTCTTT CAIMSMNTEAFF
TRBD1 TRBJ1-5 few TRBV7-8 TGTGCCAGCAGCCATCATCTCCGGGACAGGGGAGCCGATCAGCCCCAGCATTTT CASSHHLRDRGADQPQHF
- TRBJ2-7 - TRBV7-8 TGTGCCAGCAGCTTATCCAGGGGTTGGTACGAGCAGTACTTC CASSLSRGWYEQYF
- TRBJ2-3 few TRBV11-3 TGTGCCAGCAGCTGGGGGGAGGCAGATACGCAGTATTTT CASSWGEADTQYF
TRBD1 TRBJ1-2 - TRBV5-6 TGTGCCAGCAGCTTGGTGGACAGGGAGAATGGCTACACCTTC CASSLVDRENGYTF
- TRBJ2-7 - TRBV21-1 TGTGCCAGCAGCAAACCTTCCAAGAGAGGGATCTACGAGCAGTACTTC CASSKPSKRGIYEQYF
TRBD1 TRBJ1-2 - TRBV5-1 TGCGCCAGCAGCAAAGACACAGGGGTAGAGGGCTACACCTTC CASSKDTGVEGYTF
- TRBJ1-5 - TRBV11-2 TGTGCCAGCAGCTCAGACATTAATCAGCCCCAGCATTTT CASSSDINQPQHF